The entry below gives a single T cell receptor beta chain sequence along with its context. The sample originates from a study of monozygotic twins with inflammatory bowel disease. The input for each TCR library was 3,500 to 4,500 ng of total RNA. TCRdb re-called the 5' RACE reads; every CDR3 protein appears as one record, without DNA. This table lists fewer than 350,000 distinct CDR3 sequences. Germline V lookup: CDR1 SEHNR, CDR2 FQNEAQ (reference sequence). The CDR3 covers 12 residues. The sequencing sample was made of blood. This sequence was found in a human donor with ulcerative colitis or Crohn's disease, or a healthy co-twin of an affected twin (not recorded which). V is TRBV7-9 and J is TRBJ1-2. This chain's CDR3 is CASSHSFDGYTF. The full variable domain, completed using reference TRBV7-9 and TRBJ1-2, is DTGVSQNPRHKITKRGQNVTFRCDPISEHNRLYWYRQTLGQGPEFLTYFQNEAQLEKSRLLSDRFSAERPKGSFSTLEIQRTEQGDSAMYLCASSHSFDGYTFGSGTRLTVV.